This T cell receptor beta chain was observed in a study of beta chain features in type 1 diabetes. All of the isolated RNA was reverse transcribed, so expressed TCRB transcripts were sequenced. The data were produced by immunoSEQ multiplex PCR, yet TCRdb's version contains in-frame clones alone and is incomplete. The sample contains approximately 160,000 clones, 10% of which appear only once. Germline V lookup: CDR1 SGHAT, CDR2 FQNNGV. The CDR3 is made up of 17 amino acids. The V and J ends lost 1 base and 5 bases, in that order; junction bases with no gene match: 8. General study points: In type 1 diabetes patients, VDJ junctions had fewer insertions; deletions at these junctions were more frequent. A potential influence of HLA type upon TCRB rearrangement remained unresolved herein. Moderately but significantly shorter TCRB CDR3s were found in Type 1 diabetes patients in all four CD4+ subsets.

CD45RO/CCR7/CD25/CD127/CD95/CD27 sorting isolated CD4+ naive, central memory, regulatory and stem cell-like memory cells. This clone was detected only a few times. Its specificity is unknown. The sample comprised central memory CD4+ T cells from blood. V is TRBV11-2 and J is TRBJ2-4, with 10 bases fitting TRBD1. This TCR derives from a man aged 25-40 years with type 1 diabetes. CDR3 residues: CASSLVVGTGVQNIQYF. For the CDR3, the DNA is TGTGCCAGCAGCTTAGTGGTTGGGACAGGGGTCCAAAACATTCAGTACTTC.